The 15 T cell receptor beta chains in this list originate from one sample, sequenced in a study of blood T cells in healthy people across ages. Combining a sample-barcoded 5' primer with a J-beta primer mix, a second PCR ran for about 7 to 11 cycles. TCRdb re-called the 5' RACE reads through MiXCR, storing one row per CDR3 protein. The sample includes 1.5 million to 2 million distinct CDR3 sequences, roughly 28% of them seen just once. The sample consisted of blood. These receptor sequences come from a woman in her 30s in good health.

The table lists this clonotype with a few counts. The chain couples TRBV7-9 to TRBJ2-4, with D possibly TRBD1 on 6 matching bases. Trimming removed 4 bases at V and 0 bases at J, with 16 bases between. The CDR3 runs to 17 residues. Germline V CDR1 and CDR2: SEHNR, FQNEAQ (reference sequence). CDR3 protein: CASSWTAEMVAKNIQYF. In DNA form, the CDR3 reads TGTGCCAGCAGCTGGACAGCGGAGATGGTAGCCAAAAACATTCAGTACTTC.

This clonotype was seen a handful of times. The chain employs TRBV3-1 and TRBJ2-1; D ambiguous. CDR1 and CDR2 from the germline V gene are LGHDT and YNNKEL (reference sequence). V shed 4 bases and J shed 10 bases, with 11 bases lying between them. The CDR3 is 12 residues long. CDR3 protein: CASSPEENEQFF. The DNA for the CDR3 is TGTGCCAGCAGCCCAGAGGAGAACGAGCAGTTCTTC.

The sample holds a few counts of this clonotype. DNA for the CDR3: TGTGCCAGCAGCTTGGACATCGGCTATGGCTACACCTTC. This codes for CASSLDIGYGYTF. This chain uses TRBV5-6 with TRBJ1-2, with no clear D. Trimming shortened V by 0 bases and J by 4 bases, and 7 bases separated the two germline ends. The CDR3 runs to 13 residues. Germline-derived CDR1 and CDR2 are SGHDT and YYEEEE.

This clonotype was observed a handful of times. The gene calls are TRBV29-1 and TRBJ2-3; 8 nucleotides agree with TRBD1. The CDR3 covers 14 residues. Looked up from germline, CDR1 is SQVTM and CDR2 is ANQGSEA. CDR3 bases: TGCAACGGGGACAGGAGATCTGCCACAGATACGCAGTATTTT. Encoded protein: CNGDRRSATDTQYF.

The chain recombines TRBV5-1 with TRBJ1-2; 11 bases map to TRBD1. The CDR3 is made up of 17 amino acids. Germline CDR1 reads SGHRS; CDR2 reads YFSETQ. V lost 3 bases to trimming and J lost 4 bases; unmatched junction nucleotides: 11. In nucleotides, the CDR3 is TGCGCCAGCAGCTCCGGCCCCGGGACAGGGGGATCCTATGGCTACACCTTC. Translation: CASSSGPGTGGSYGYTF. The variable domain in full, with the rest retrieved from reference TRBV5-1 and TRBJ1-2, is KAGVTQTPRYLIKTRGQQVTLSCSPISGHRSVSWYQQTPGQGLQFLFEYFSETQRNKGNFPGRFSGRQFSNSRSEMNVSTLELGDSALYLCASSSGPGTGGSYGYTFGSGTRLTVV.

This clonotype was found a few times. The CDR3 spells CASTIRWDTGELFF. As DNA, the CDR3 is TGTGCCAGCACCATTCGGTGGGACACCGGGGAGCTGTTTTTT. V is TRBV6-2 or TRBV6-3 and J is TRBJ2-2; D gene ambiguous. V lost 7 bases, J lost 3 bases, and 12 bases lay in between. Germline V gene data show CDR1 as MNHEY and CDR2 as SVGEGT. This CDR3 spans 14 amino acids.

V usage is TRBV14 and J usage is TRBJ2-1; maybe TRBD1 (7 bases). Per the germline V gene, CDR1 is SGHDN and CDR2 is FVKESK. V lost 2 bases and J 10 bases, leaving 21 bases between the germline ends. The CDR3 spans 16 residues. The CDR3 sequence is CASSQRTGHVGGEQFF. The CDR3 nucleotides are TGTGCCAGCAGCCAACGGACAGGTCATGTCGGGGGAGAGCAGTTCTTC.

This chain uses TRBV6-5 with TRBJ2-1; TRBD2 aligns across 9 bases. The V gene end was trimmed by 2 bases and the J gene end by 8 bases; junction bases not matched to a gene: 7. Germline values: CDR1 MNHEY, CDR2 SVGAGI. The CDR3 contains 15 residues. The CDR3 DNA sequence: TGTGCCAGCAGTTACCTCGGCGGGAGGGTAGATGAGCAGTTCTTC. It specifies CASSYLGGRVDEQFF.

The V call is TRBV7-9, the J call TRBJ1-1; D is possibly TRBD1 (6 bases). The V end was cut by 7 bases, the J end by 4 bases, with 16 bases between. The CDR3 totals 14 residues. CDR1 is SEHNR and CDR2 is FQNEAQ in the germline V gene (reference sequence). The CDR3 spells CASINRGSCTEAFF. The CDR3 DNA reads as TGTGCCAGCATCAATAGGGGGAGTTGCACTGAAGCTTTCTTT.

The chain is built from TRBV5-1 and TRBJ2-3; D remains ambiguous. The V gene's germline CDR1 is SGHRS and CDR2 YFSETQ. V was cut by 0 bases and J by 0 bases, with 8 bases left in between. CDR3 size: 15 residues. Here the CDR3 DNA reads TGCGCCAGCAGCTTGGCTCCCCCTAGCACAGATACGCAGTATTTT. It specifies CASSLAPPSTDTQYF.

With regard to this clonotype: Possible read error: a much larger clone is one base away. The chain employs TRBV5-1 and TRBJ2-5; D remains unclear. The closer fit of TRBJ2-7 to the DNA end suggests the J call may be wrong. Germline CDR1 is SGHRS and CDR2 is YFSETQ. The CDR3 length is 14 residues. CDR3 bases: TGCGCCAGCAGTCGCAGCGTAGAAGATCGCGAGCAGTACTTC. The encoded protein is CASSRSVEDREQYF.

Of note for this clonotype: A far larger clone is off by one base, so a read error is likely. This chain connects TRBV7-9 to TRBJ1-5, with 7 bases that match TRBD1. Germline CDR1 and CDR2: SEHNR and FQNEAQ (reference sequence). The CDR3 is made up of 14 amino acids. V shed 7 bases and J 1 base; nucleotides not matched to a gene: 4. The DNA of the CDR3 is TGTGCCAGCACCCAGGGGGGGAGCAATCAGCCCCAGCATTTT. This gives the protein CASTQGGSNQPQHF.

The gene calls are TRBV7-9 and TRBJ2-3, with a possible D match to TRBD1 (7 bases). V was clipped by 5 bases and J by 4 bases, with 19 bases between them. The CDR3 contains 16 residues. The germline CDR1 and CDR2 sequences are SEHNR and FQNEAQ (reference sequence). Written as DNA, the CDR3 is TGTGCCAGCAGCACTCGACAGGGTAGGGAGGCAGATACGCAGTATTTT. Protein: CASSTRQGREADTQYF. Looking up the rest from reference TRBV7-9 and TRBJ2-3 gives the full variable domain: DTGVSQNPRHKITKRGQNVTFRCDPISEHNRLYWYRQTLGQGPEFLTYFQNEAQLEKSRLLSDRFSAERPKGSFSTLEIQRTEQGDSAMYLCASSTRQGREADTQYFGPGTRLTVL.

A note on this clonotype: With a much larger clone just one base away, this may be a read error. A read error is likely, as this CDR3 ends without the conserved phenylalanine or tryptophan. The rearrangement links TRBV3-1 to TRBJ2-3; the D gene is possibly TRBD2 (6 bases). V was pared by 0 bases and J by 5 bases, with 12 bases between. Germline CDR1 LGHDT, CDR2 YNNKEL (reference sequence). This CDR3 has 15 residues. This CDR3 is CASSQDRRGIDTQYC. The CDR3 DNA is TGTGCCAGCAGCCAAGACAGGCGGGGTATAGATACGCAGTATTGT.

The chain links TRBV20-1 to TRBJ2-2, with D possibly matching TRBD2 (5 bases). Germline-derived CDR1 and CDR2 are DFQATT and SNEGSKA (reference sequence). CDR3 length: 12 amino acids. V lost 6 bases, J lost 8 bases, and 13 bases lay in between. DNA for the CDR3: TGCAGTGCATGGACTGTGGTGGGGGAGCTGTTTTTT. Translation gives CSAWTVVGELFF.